This T cell receptor (beta chain) originates from a study of shared clonotypes between healthy human individuals. Points on this clone: Other DNA sequences in this sample translate to the same CDR3.

V lost 4 bases, J lost 0 bases, and 6 bases stayed unmatched. Germline V CDR1 and CDR2: SGHTA, FQGNSA. This CDR3 comprises 18 residues. Sequencing was performed with immunoSEQ multiplex PCR; in TCRdb, only in-frame clones are kept and a portion is missing. This table has some 1.5 million clones, 95% to 99% appearing once. The sequenced sample was naive CD4+ T cells sorted from blood. Stated subset: CD45RA+ positively selected. V gene TRBV7-2 combines with J gene TRBJ2-2; 12 bases line up with TRBD2. The source is a man aged 25 to 40 in good health. The CDR3 DNA reads as TGTGCCAGCAGCTCCGGACTAGCGGGGTATACGAACACCGGGGAGCTGTTTTTT. It yields the protein CASSSGLAGYTNTGELFF.